Below, one T cell receptor beta chain is given with its context. It lacks a known antigen. Base qualities are missing; no much larger clone stands one base away. The source of the sample is a study of shared clonotypes between healthy human individuals (dated by TCRdb to about 2020). Describing the broader study: A few men and a couple of women, aged 18 to 49 years, made up the cohort. Blood TCR repertoires of roughly five healthy adults were deeply sequenced to estimate repertoire size and the extent of clonotype sharing between individuals. Libraries were prepared and TCR repertoires were sequenced by different laboratories using diverse techniques, in order to increase sequencing depth and limit assay-specific biases. Between about 0.85 and 9.5 billion PBMCs per donor were obtained by leukapheresis. Broad study findings and their caveats: The genetic and exposure-history diversity represented was limited by the small number of donors. Pairwise subsampling led to the expectation that sequencing depth would affect the degree of clonotype sharing among donors. Only blood was sampled, and tissue TCR repertoires likely differ from those in blood.

Via the germline V gene, CDR1 is SQVTM and CDR2 ANQGSEA. Taken from cysteine to phenylalanine, the CDR3 has 13 residues. Only the CDR3 region is kept as DNA, spanning 39 bases read in frame from base 1. From V the trimming removes 4 bases and from J it removes 5 bases, while the gene matches leave 4 bases of the junction unaccounted for. Healthy HIV-negative adults with no recently reported acute infections or vaccinations were included as donors. Every donor was a Caucasian adult living in Nashville, Tennessee, USA. For unsorted samples, 75 million to 100 million PBMCs were counted and genomic DNA was extracted with the QIAamp DNA Blood Mini kit. Blood was obtained by leukapheresis, after which PBMCs were separated by Ficoll-Histopaque density gradient centrifugation and cryopreserved in liquid nitrogen vapor phase. TCR CDR3 regions were amplified from genomic DNA by multiplex PCR using the deep immunoSEQ assay. Genomic DNA extracted from each cell subset was distributed evenly over all wells of several immunoSEQ 96-well plates, and each plate served as one replicate. Each replicate PCR for unsorted PBMC received about 300 ng genomic DNA, equal to tens of thousands of T cell genomes. Genomic DNA from unsorted PBMC was sequenced over ten immunoSEQ deep assay plates. Purified libraries were quantified with a Qubit 3.0 fluorometer, sized on a Bioanalyzer 2100, and re-quantified with the KAPA Library Quantification kit. A separate single-read 150-cycle Illumina NextSeq 550 flow cell was used to sequence each immunoSEQ 96-well plate. In the source study's methods: The immunoSEQ output contained only junctional sequences without quality scores, so filtering could not match that applied to full-length reads. To assign V/J genes and CDR3, sequences were annotated against IMGT germline references using PyIR, a Python wrapper for IgBLAST v1.9. Any read was removed if the V/J assignment was weak (E-value above 1e-6), the CDR3 was missing, or the read contained stop codons, out-of-frame junctions, or ambiguous translated residues. V3J clonotypes were defined by identical inferred V gene, J gene, and CDR3 amino acid sequence. Percentage overlap between repertoires was computed as shared unique clonotypes divided by the size of the smaller repertoire. Repertoire richness was assessed with RTK rarefaction, the Chao1 estimator, and Recon v2.1 estimates of unobserved clonotypes. In its TCRdb copy, this immuneACCESS table keeps in-frame sequences only and misses some clones. Where compared with another copy, unresolved V genes explain less than half of these, and the others have no known cause. The DNA was the basis for D and trimming; V, J and clone size are from that table. Counted in this sample were around 95,000 clones; roughly 45% of them appeared once. Roughly 16% of the sample is in the top ten clones.

The sequence came from a middle-aged woman in good health. Some clones in this sample may be carry-over from other donors' samples. Sequencing was done on a sample of PBMCs. The sequence links TRBV29-1 to TRBJ2-1, and 8 junctional nucleotides match TRBD2. At the DNA level, the sequence is TGCAGCGTTGGCGGGAGGATGCACAATGAGCAGTTCTTC. Translated, this is CSVGGRMHNEQFF.